This T cell receptor beta chain was documented in a study of shared clonotypes between healthy human individuals (dated by TCRdb to 2018 to 2021). Background for the entire study: The cohort comprised a couple of women and three men aged 18 to 49 years. Libraries were prepared and TCR repertoires were sequenced by different laboratories using diverse techniques, in order to increase sequencing depth and limit assay-specific biases. The study deeply sequenced blood TCR repertoires of 5 or 6 healthy adults to estimate repertoire size and the extent of clonotype sharing between individuals. For each donor, three plates each were used for CD4 naive and CD4 memory, two plates were used for CD8 naive, and one plate was used for CD8 memory. Leukapheresis yielded between about 0.85 and 10 billion PBMCs per donor. What the study reported, not specific to this receptor: Even with the large sequencing depth, rarefaction of the sorted-subset datasets indicated that sequencing was incomplete. Sharing across a few donors was observed for around 5% of naive CD4, 3.5% of naive CD8, about 2.5% of memory CD4, and roughly 0.43% of memory CD8 clonotypes. Clonotypes shared by all four sorted-subset donors showed higher generation probabilities than non-shared clonotypes. Pairwise subsampling led to the expectation that sequencing depth would affect the degree of clonotype sharing among donors. The genetic and exposure-history diversity represented was limited by the small number of donors. Only blood was sampled, and tissue TCR repertoires likely differ from those in blood. Larger estimated clonotype richness was generally found for naive subsets than for memory subsets.

Healthy HIV-negative adults with no recently reported acute infections or vaccinations were included as donors. Every donor was a Caucasian adult residing in Nashville, Tennessee, USA. CD4+ T cells were enriched by magnetic negative selection, after which naive cells were positively selected on CD45RA and the negative fraction was taken as the memory subset. Blood was collected by leukapheresis, and PBMCs were isolated by Ficoll-Histopaque density gradient centrifugation and then cryopreserved in liquid nitrogen vapor phase. Purity and quantity of every magnetically sorted T cell population were checked by analytical flow cytometry. From each sorted fraction, genomic DNA was isolated and quantified by UV absorbance on a Nanodrop 2000c. Using the deep immunoSEQ assay, TCR CDR3 regions were amplified from genomic DNA by multiplex PCR. Extracted genomic DNA from each cell subset was distributed evenly across all wells of several immunoSEQ 96-well plates, and each plate was treated as a replicate. For sorted subsets, each replicate PCR was loaded with around 200 ng genomic DNA, equivalent to some 31,000 T cell genomes. Purified libraries were measured with a Qubit 3.0 fluorometer, size-checked on a Bioanalyzer 2100, and measured again with the KAPA Library Quantification kit. A separate single-read 150-cycle Illumina NextSeq 550 flow cell was used to sequence each immunoSEQ 96-well plate. In the authors' own workflow: The immunoSEQ output contained only junctional sequences without quality scores, so filtering could not match that applied to full-length reads. Sequences were annotated with PyIR, a Python wrapper for IgBLAST v1.9, and V/J genes and CDR3 were assigned using IMGT germline references. Reads were filtered out if the reads had weak V/J assignments (E-value above 1e-6), no CDR3, stop codons, out-of-frame junctions, or ambiguous translated residues. V3J clonotypes were defined as sequences sharing an identical inferred V gene, J gene, and CDR3 amino acid sequence. Percentage overlap between repertoires was calculated by dividing the number of shared unique clonotypes by the size of the smaller repertoire. RTK rarefaction, the Chao1 estimator, and Recon v2.1 estimates of unobserved clonotypes were used to assess repertoire richness. Generation probabilities for all TCRbeta clonotypes obtained by the gDNA method from several donors were computed using OLGA. TCRdb mirrors the immuneACCESS table, restricted to in-frame sequences. Some clones are absent from its copies; in checked studies, under half trace to an unresolved V gene, and the reason for the others is unknown. The DNA was the basis for D and trimming; V, J and clone size are from that table. For this sample there are about 1 million clones; 60% to 80% appear just once. The ten biggest clones cover roughly 1.5% of the sample.

The CDR3 goes from the cysteine to the phenylalanine over 14 residues. The DNA shown is the 42-base CDR3, in frame from base 1. V loses 5 bases of germline sequence and J loses 1 base, and the interval between the two ends is 11 bases. The germline V gene specifies SGHNT as CDR1 and YENEEA as CDR2. To note about this clone: No cognate antigen has been identified for it. No much larger clone exists at a distance of one base, and base qualities are not known. The same CDR3 arises from other DNA sequences in this sample as well.

The source material was memory CD4+ T cells sorted from blood. Explained via the paper, the cell subset or site label denotes: CD45RA-negative fraction. This TCR came from a man in his late teens or twenties in good health. The chain is made from TRBV11-3 and TRBJ2-5, and possibly TRBD2, on 6 matching bases. The bases read TGTGCCAGCAGCCCGGGACTCGCCCAAGAGACCCAGTACTTC. Translated, it gives CASSPGLAQETQYF. Reference TRBV11-3 and TRBJ2-5 genes cover what lies past the CDR3, so the full variable domain is EAGVVQSPRYKIIEKKQPVAFWCNPISGHNTLYWYLQNLGQGPELLIRYENEEAVDDSQLPKDRFSAERLKGVDSTLKIQPAELGDSAVYLCASSPGLAQETQYFGPGTRLLVL.